These T cell receptor beta chains were read from a single sample in a study of cytomegalovirus exposure and HLA in healthy donors. TCRdb's table, derived via immunoSEQ multiplex PCR, lists solely in-frame clones and lacks some. The repertoire holds tens of thousands of clones, with around 66% as singletons. Sequenced: PBMCs. These receptors all stem from a male donor in good health and CMV-seropositive. Both conserved end residues are part of each CDR3. A D gene is named only where the DNA matches it firmly. Clone size is given for some rows only: seen once, a few or many times, or a class if the clone is expanded.

D gene: -; clone size: -; J gene: TRBJ2-1; V gene: TRBV11-2; CDR3 protein: CASSRRGLYNEQFF; CDR3 DNA: TGTGCCAGCAGCCGGCGGGGCCTCTACAATGAGCAGTTCTTC
D gene: -; clone size: -; J gene: TRBJ2-7; V gene: TRBV2; CDR3 protein: CASSAGLGSAYEQYF; CDR3 DNA: TGTGCCAGCAGTGCGGGACTCGGGAGCGCCTACGAGCAGTACTTC
D gene: TRBD1; clone size: -; J gene: TRBJ2-7; V gene: TRBV5-1; CDR3 protein: CASTQGQGGGEQYF; CDR3 DNA: TGCGCCAGCACCCAGGGACAGGGAGGGGGCGAGCAGTACTTC
D gene: -; clone size: -; J gene: TRBJ1-5; V gene: TRBV7-2; CDR3 protein: CASSLDRYSNQPQHF; CDR3 DNA: TGTGCCAGCAGCTTAGACAGGTATAGCAATCAGCCCCAGCATTTT
D gene: -; clone size: few; J gene: TRBJ2-3; V gene: TRBV29-1; CDR3 protein: CSVTGNGADTQYF; CDR3 DNA: TGCAGCGTTACAGGGAATGGTGCAGATACGCAGTATTTT
D gene: -; clone size: -; J gene: TRBJ1-2; V gene: TRBV12-5; CDR3 protein: CASGLVGGKGGHYGYTF; CDR3 DNA: TGTGCTAGTGGTTTGGTCGGGGGTAAGGGTGGGCACTATGGCTACACCTTC
D gene: -; clone size: -; J gene: TRBJ2-7; V gene: TRBV2; CDR3 protein: CASSEVAYEQYF; CDR3 DNA: TGTGCCAGCAGTGAAGTCGCCTACGAGCAGTACTTC
D gene: TRBD2; clone size: -; J gene: TRBJ2-7; V gene: TRBV7-2; CDR3 protein: CASSPGGSRFYEQYF; CDR3 DNA: TGTGCCAGCAGCCCGGGGGGTTCGAGATTCTACGAGCAGTACTTC
D gene: -; clone size: -; J gene: TRBJ1-4; V gene: TRBV6-5; CDR3 protein: CASSYLSQGEKLFF; CDR3 DNA: TGTGCCAGCAGTTACTTGTCCCAGGGTGAAAAACTGTTTTTT
D gene: -; clone size: few; J gene: TRBJ1-2; V gene: TRBV7-2; CDR3 protein: CASSSTRANYGYTF; CDR3 DNA: TGTGCCAGCAGCTCGACACGAGCTAACTATGGCTACACCTTC
D gene: -; clone size: -; J gene: TRBJ2-7; V gene: TRBV5-6; CDR3 protein: CASSPETGSRSYEQYF; CDR3 DNA: TGTGCCAGCAGCCCGGAGACCGGGAGCCGCTCCTACGAGCAGTACTTC
D gene: -; clone size: -; J gene: TRBJ2-7; V gene: TRBV5-4; CDR3 protein: CASSFSGYEQYF; CDR3 DNA: TGTGCCAGCAGCTTTAGCGGATACGAGCAGTACTTC
D gene: -; clone size: -; J gene: TRBJ1-2; V gene: TRBV6-5; CDR3 protein: CASSYSRWGGYGYTF; CDR3 DNA: TGTGCCAGCAGTTACTCGAGGTGGGGAGGCTATGGCTACACCTTC
D gene: -; clone size: -; J gene: TRBJ2-5; V gene: TRBV18; CDR3 protein: CASSSSQETQYF; CDR3 DNA: TGTGCCAGCTCATCATCCCAAGAGACCCAGTACTTC
D gene: -; clone size: -; J gene: TRBJ1-1; V gene: TRBV5-4; CDR3 protein: CASSLGAGRLNTEAFF; CDR3 DNA: TGTGCCAGCAGCTTGGGCGCGGGACGGCTTAACACTGAAGCTTTCTTT
D gene: -; clone size: few; J gene: TRBJ2-3; V gene: TRBV28; CDR3 protein: CASSLPPSTDTQYF; CDR3 DNA: TGTGCCAGCAGTCTCCCCCCTAGCACAGATACGCAGTATTTT
D gene: -; clone size: -; J gene: TRBJ2-7; V gene: TRBV15; CDR3 protein: CATSRDQIGEQYF; CDR3 DNA: TGTGCCACCAGCAGAGATCAAATCGGCGAGCAGTACTTC
D gene: TRBD2; clone size: -; J gene: TRBJ2-3; V gene: TRBV5-4; CDR3 protein: CASSPGYVSGRAGDTQYF; CDR3 DNA: TGTGCCAGCAGCCCAGGTTACGTCAGCGGGAGGGCTGGAGATACGCAGTATTTT
D gene: TRBD1; clone size: once; J gene: TRBJ1-2; V gene: TRBV4-1; CDR3 protein: CASSQGLTGGSGYTF; CDR3 DNA: TGCGCCAGCAGCCAAGGCCTCACAGGGGGCTCTGGCTACACCTTC
D gene: -; clone size: -; J gene: TRBJ2-7; V gene: TRBV9; CDR3 protein: CASSEGGGSTYEQYF; CDR3 DNA: TGTGCCAGCAGCGAGGGGGGCGGGAGTACGTACGAGCAGTACTTC
D gene: -; clone size: -; J gene: TRBJ2-5; V gene: TRBV5-1; CDR3 protein: CASSLVGLKQETQYF; CDR3 DNA: TGCGCCAGCAGCTTGGTGGGACTCAAACAAGAGACCCAGTACTTC
D gene: -; clone size: few; J gene: TRBJ2-7; V gene: TRBV5-1; CDR3 protein: CASSFVARSPYEQYF; CDR3 DNA: TGCGCCAGCAGCTTCGTAGCGAGAAGTCCCTACGAGCAGTACTTC
D gene: TRBD2; clone size: -; J gene: TRBJ2-3; V gene: TRBV11-2; CDR3 protein: CASSSLRLAGSTDTQYF; CDR3 DNA: TGTGCCAGCAGCTCCCTCAGACTAGCGGGGTCCACAGATACGCAGTATTTT
D gene: -; clone size: few; J gene: TRBJ1-2; V gene: TRBV11-2; CDR3 protein: CASSLGAYYGYTF; CDR3 DNA: TGTGCCAGCAGCTTAGGGGCCTACTATGGCTACACCTTC
D gene: TRBD1; clone size: -; J gene: TRBJ1-4; V gene: TRBV11-2; CDR3 protein: CASSLRGQRGQGEKLFF; CDR3 DNA: TGTGCCAGCAGCTTAAGGGGCCAGAGGGGGCAGGGTGAAAAACTGTTTTTT
D gene: -; clone size: -; J gene: TRBJ1-5; V gene: TRBV30; CDR3 protein: CAWGTALRGNQPQHF; CDR3 DNA: TGTGCCTGGGGAACCGCGCTACGGGGCAATCAGCCCCAGCATTTT
D gene: -; clone size: -; J gene: TRBJ2-7; V gene: TRBV14; CDR3 protein: CASSQLGNRVGTYEQYF; CDR3 DNA: TGTGCCAGCAGCCAACTTGGGAACAGGGTCGGAACCTACGAGCAGTACTTC
D gene: TRBD2; clone size: -; J gene: TRBJ2-2; V gene: TRBV5-1; CDR3 protein: CASSLGSGSIGTGELFF; CDR3 DNA: TGCGCCAGCAGCTTGGGTAGCGGGAGTATCGGAACCGGGGAGCTGTTTTTT
D gene: TRBD1; clone size: once; J gene: TRBJ2-1; V gene: TRBV13; CDR3 protein: CASSFRGRDEQFF; CDR3 DNA: TGTGCCAGCAGCTTCAGGGGGCGCGATGAGCAGTTCTTC
D gene: -; clone size: once; J gene: TRBJ2-2; V gene: TRBV19; CDR3 protein: CASNSGALNTGELFF; CDR3 DNA: TGTGCCAGTAATTCAGGGGCTCTGAACACCGGGGAGCTGTTTTTT
D gene: TRBD1; clone size: -; J gene: TRBJ1-5; V gene: TRBV18; CDR3 protein: CASSPPGQGNQPQHF; CDR3 DNA: TGTGCCAGCTCGCCCCCGGGACAGGGGAATCAGCCCCAGCATTTT
D gene: -; clone size: -; J gene: TRBJ1-2; V gene: TRBV7-2; CDR3 protein: CASSVQGTGYGYTF; CDR3 DNA: TGTGCCAGCAGCGTACAGGGTACCGGCTATGGCTACACCTTC
D gene: -; clone size: once; J gene: TRBJ2-3; V gene: TRBV18; CDR3 protein: CASSPLDSRTDTQYF; CDR3 DNA: TGTGCCAGCTCACCTCTAGACTCACGCACAGATACGCAGTATTTT
D gene: -; clone size: -; J gene: TRBJ2-1; V gene: TRBV7-6; CDR3 protein: CASSLGQGSSYNEQFF; CDR3 DNA: TGTGCCAGCAGCTTAGGGCAGGGGAGCTCCTACAATGAGCAGTTCTTC
D gene: TRBD1; clone size: -; J gene: TRBJ1-4; V gene: TRBV11-2; CDR3 protein: CASSQDRGNEKLFF; CDR3 DNA: TGTGCCAGCAGCCAGGACAGGGGAAATGAAAAACTGTTTTTT
D gene: TRBD1; clone size: -; J gene: TRBJ2-7; V gene: TRBV5-1; CDR3 protein: CASSGDSYEQYF; CDR3 DNA: TGCGCCAGCAGCGGGGACAGCTACGAGCAGTACTTC
D gene: -; clone size: once; J gene: TRBJ1-2; V gene: TRBV6-1; CDR3 protein: CASSAGFLLYGYTF; CDR3 DNA: TGTGCCAGCAGTGCCGGGTTCTTACTCTATGGCTACACCTTC
D gene: TRBD2; clone size: -; J gene: TRBJ2-2; V gene: TRBV10-1; CDR3 protein: CATGLAGGNTGELFF; CDR3 DNA: TGCGCCACGGGACTAGCGGGGGGAAACACCGGGGAGCTGTTTTTT
D gene: -; clone size: -; J gene: TRBJ2-7; V gene: TRBV18; CDR3 protein: CASSPPGSSYEQYF; CDR3 DNA: TGTGCCAGCTCACCACCAGGGAGCTCCTACGAGCAGTACTTC
D gene: TRBD1; clone size: -; J gene: TRBJ1-1; V gene: TRBV5-1; CDR3 protein: CASGGQGRTEAFF; CDR3 DNA: TGCGCCAGCGGGGGACAGGGAAGGACTGAAGCTTTCTTT
D gene: TRBD1; clone size: -; J gene: TRBJ1-1; V gene: TRBV15; CDR3 protein: CATSRARQGGESEAFF; CDR3 DNA: TGTGCCACCAGCAGGGCACGACAGGGAGGCGAGTCTGAAGCTTTCTTT
D gene: -; clone size: few; J gene: TRBJ1-5; V gene: TRBV6-5; CDR3 protein: CASSPGGSNQPQHF; CDR3 DNA: TGTGCCAGCAGTCCGGGGGGTAGCAATCAGCCCCAGCATTTT
D gene: TRBD2; clone size: few; J gene: TRBJ2-5; V gene: TRBV30; CDR3 protein: CAWAGLATETQYF; CDR3 DNA: TGTGCCTGGGCGGGACTAGCTACGGAGACCCAGTACTTC
D gene: -; clone size: -; J gene: TRBJ2-1; V gene: TRBV4-3; CDR3 protein: CASSQDRGQTNEQFF; CDR3 DNA: TGCGCCAGCAGCCAAGATCGGGGACAAACTAATGAGCAGTTCTTC
D gene: TRBD2; clone size: -; J gene: TRBJ2-1; V gene: TRBV30; CDR3 protein: CAWSPGTSVYNEQFF; CDR3 DNA: TGTGCCTGGAGTCCCGGGACTAGCGTCTACAATGAGCAGTTCTTC